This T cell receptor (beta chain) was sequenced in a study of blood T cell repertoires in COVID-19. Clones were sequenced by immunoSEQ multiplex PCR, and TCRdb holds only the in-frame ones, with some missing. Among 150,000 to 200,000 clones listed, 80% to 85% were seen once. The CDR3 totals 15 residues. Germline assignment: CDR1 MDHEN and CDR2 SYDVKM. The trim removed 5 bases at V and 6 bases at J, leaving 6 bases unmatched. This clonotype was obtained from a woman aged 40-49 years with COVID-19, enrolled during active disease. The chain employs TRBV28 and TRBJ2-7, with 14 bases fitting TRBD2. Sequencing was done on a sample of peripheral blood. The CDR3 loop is CASSPGTSGRREQYF. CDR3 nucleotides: TGTGCCAGCAGTCCTGGGACTAGCGGGAGACGCGAGCAGTACTTC.